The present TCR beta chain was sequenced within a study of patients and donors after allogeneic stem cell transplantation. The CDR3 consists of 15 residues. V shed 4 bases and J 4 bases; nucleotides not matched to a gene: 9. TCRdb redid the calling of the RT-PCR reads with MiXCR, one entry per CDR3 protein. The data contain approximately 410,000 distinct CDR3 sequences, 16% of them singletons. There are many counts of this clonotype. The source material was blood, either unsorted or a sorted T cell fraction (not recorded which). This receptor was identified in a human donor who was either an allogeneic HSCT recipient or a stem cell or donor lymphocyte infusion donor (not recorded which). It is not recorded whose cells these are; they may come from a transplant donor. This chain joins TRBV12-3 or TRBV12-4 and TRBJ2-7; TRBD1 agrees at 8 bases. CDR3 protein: CASSSHETGAYEQYF. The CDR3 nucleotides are TGTGCCAGCAGTTCCCACGAGACAGGGGCTTACGAGCAGTACTTC.